The rows below give T cell receptor beta chains drawn from one sample of a study of blood T cell repertoires in COVID-19. The table came from immunoSEQ multiplex PCR; TCRdb's copy has only in-frame clones and leaves some out. The table shows 100,000 or so clones, with 80% to 90% occurring only once. Sample: peripheral blood. The receptors shown here come from a human donor in a cohort sampled during active COVID-19. The CDR3 runs from the conserved cysteine through the conserved F or W. Clone size is given for some rows only: seen once, a few or many times, or a class if the clone is expanded.

clone_size v_call cdr3_aa
. TRBV29-1 CSVATKTGGDLETQYF
once TRBV6-2/TRBV6-3 CASSPPGSYREQYF
. TRBV7-8 CASSLSLYTEAFF
. TRBV6-2/TRBV6-3 CASSYSRTGSSYNEQFF
. TRBV27 CASSLYGTDTQYF
. TRBV6-5 CASRPGTGANSPLHF
. TRBV4-3 CASSQTLISRGEAFF
. TRBV5-4 CASIRTGMNTEAFF
. TRBV6-6 CASSDRASYEQYF
. TRBV19 CASSYGQAYYGYTF
. TRBV7-9 CASSPSTDTQYF
. TRBV7-9 CASRRGGVKGTEAFF
. TRBV19 CASTPDRVASGANVLTF
. TRBV10-3 CAISGGGNSGNTIYF
. TRBV6-6 CATLRGHEQYF
. TRBV30 CACTGDSSYEQYF
. TRBV28 CASSAPNRVDTEAFF
once TRBV9 CASSVERGNEQYF
. TRBV6-4 CASSLTTGHSNQPQHF
. TRBV15 CATSRDGRGSQETQYF
. TRBV25-1 CASSVGGPLSGTNYGYTF
. TRBV5-5 CASSLSRLISYEQYF
. TRBV3-1/TRBV3-2 CASSQGRTGPEAFF
. TRBV7-2 CASSRMDRGNTNEKLFF
. TRBV28 CASSEQTSGNTIYF
. TRBV19 CASRDRGQIFAFF
few TRBV28 CASKIQGMGTQYF
. TRBV15 CATSRGGHLASSYEQYF
. TRBV28 CASSTGTASNYGYTF
. TRBV5-1 CASSLGGQGIGNSPLHF
. TRBV3-1/TRBV3-2 CASSQDSWAAGGYQETQYF
once TRBV6-6 CASSFPGVPEAFF
once TRBV28 CASSFGADNYGYTF
once TRBV7-3 CASSPNYQETQYF
. TRBV2 CASSVRGGNTEAFF
. TRBV28 CASSLPQAGGIEQYF
once TRBV9 CASSVDPSGKDTEAFF
few TRBV5-1 CASRPGTGSGSEQYF
. TRBV11-2 CASSVSGTSGANQETQYF
. TRBV27 CASGTGLRTDTQYF
. TRBV3-1/TRBV3-2 CASSLGGLFTEAFF
few TRBV6-6 CASSYLAGAFF
. TRBV7-2 CASGRGPGSYEQYF